Described below is a single T cell receptor (beta chain) sequence and its context. Here immunoSEQ multiplex PCR was the method, and the copy in TCRdb shows in-frame clones only, minus some. The sample shows over 200,000 clones, about nine tenths of them seen only once. The data were taken from a study of blood T cell repertoires in COVID-19. For the study at large: The analysed material was cDNA or gDNA that came from T cells, B-cell-depleted T cells, or PBMCs.

The junction had 9 bases not matched to a gene; V was cut back by 8 bases and J by 3 bases. Per the germline V gene, CDR1 is KGHDR and CDR2 is SFDVKD. The CDR3 totals 14 residues. The V call is TRBV24-1, the J call TRBJ2-7; 7 nucleotides agree with TRBD2. The sequence was collected from a woman aged 55-75 years with acute or convalescent COVID-19. The sequenced material came from peripheral blood. In DNA form, the CDR3 reads TGTGCCACCATGGCTCCGGGAGGTCGCTACGAGCAGTACTTC. This codes for CATMAPGGRYEQYF.